This T cell receptor beta chain was profiled in a study of cytomegalovirus exposure and HLA in healthy donors. Study summary: A prior study identified roughly 110 million unique TCR beta sequences from some 180 million T cells. Study-level results: Researchers reported that a few CMV-associated chains were confirmed in vitro as CMV antigen-specific. Most of the TCR beta V segments (in an earlier analysis) were productive either about 87% or about 30% of the time.

This clone has just a few counts. What it binds is unknown. This PCR relied on a set of 60 Vbeta primers and 13 Jbeta primers. As processed by the authors: There were about 80 million unique TCR beta chains by a later count, and around 10 million of them were shared. Repertoires were generated with immunoSEQ multiplex PCR, while TCRdb's copy carries only in-frame clones and drops some. V and J calls and clone size are those listed in that table; D and trimming were worked out from the DNA. The data hold about 150,000 clones, with about 76% observed a single time. Germline V CDR1 and CDR2: MGHRA, YSYEKL. The CDR3 spans 17 residues. V lost 1 base to trimming and J lost 0 bases, with 13 bases between them.

The sequenced material came from PBMCs. The chain uses TRBV4-1 and TRBJ1-5; possible D gene TRBD1, 6 bases. The receptor was isolated from a woman younger than 30 in good health and CMV-seropositive. CDR3 coding DNA: TGCGCCAGCAGCCAAGTCACCGGGACAAATAGCAATCAGCCCCAGCATTTT. The encoded protein is CASSQVTGTNSNQPQHF.